The entry below describes one T cell receptor (beta chain). The antigen is unknown. Through a sample-barcoded 5' primer and a J-beta primer mix, a second PCR was run for roughly 7 to 11 cycles. TCRdb ran MiXCR on the 5' RACE reads and lists one entry per CDR3 protein. Of about 1.5 million distinct CDR3 sequences listed, approximately 42% are singletons. Total RNA was extracted at no less than 6 micrograms per sample. The source of the sample is a study of blood T cells in healthy people across ages. Notes on the study in general: Researchers deemed the diversity estimates from one million T cells underestimates. A greater number of naive CD4+ cells and higher diversity distinguished long-lived donors from aged donors. In older individuals, TCR beta diversity per million T cells was lower, falling roughly linearly with age.

This CDR3 contains 15 residues. V was trimmed by 0 bases and J by 1 base, leaving 10 bases between them. Germline CDR1 and CDR2: GTSNPN and SVGIG (reference sequence). The clonotype comes from a woman aged 18-29 years in good health. The source material was blood. The chain uses TRBV30 and TRBJ2-1; D is perhaps TRBD2 (6 bases). DNA of the CDR3: TGTGCCTGGAGTGTATCCGGGGGTTCCTACAATGAGCAGTTCTTC. Translating it yields CAWSVSGGSYNEQFF.